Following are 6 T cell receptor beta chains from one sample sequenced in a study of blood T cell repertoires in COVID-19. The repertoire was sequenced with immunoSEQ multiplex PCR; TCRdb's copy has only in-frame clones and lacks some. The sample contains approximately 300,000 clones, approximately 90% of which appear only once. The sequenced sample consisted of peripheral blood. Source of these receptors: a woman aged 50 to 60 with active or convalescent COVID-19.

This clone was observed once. As DNA, the CDR3 is TGTGCCAGCAGCCAAGATGGGGGGGCAGGGGACTATGGCTACACCTTC. Translation: CASSQDGGAGDYGYTF. The V gene is TRBV3-1 (or the pseudogene TRBV3-2), the J gene TRBJ1-2; weak D call: TRBD1 (6 bases). The V gene lost 0 bases and the J gene lost 3 bases, with 14 bases spanning the gap. The CDR3 runs 16 residues. Germline V gene sequence: CDR1 LGHDT, CDR2 YNNKEL (reference sequence).

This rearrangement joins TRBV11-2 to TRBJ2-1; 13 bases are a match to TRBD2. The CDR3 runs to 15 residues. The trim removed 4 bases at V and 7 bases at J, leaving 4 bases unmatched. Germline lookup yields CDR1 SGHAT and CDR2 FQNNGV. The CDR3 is CASSSGTSGANEQFF. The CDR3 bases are TGTGCCAGCAGCTCCGGGACTAGCGGGGCTAATGAGCAGTTCTTC. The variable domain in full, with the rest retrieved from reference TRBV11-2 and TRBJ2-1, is EAGVAQSPRYKIIEKRQSVAFWCNPISGHATLYWYQQILGQGPKLLIQFQNNGVVDDSQLPKDRFSAERLKGVDSTLKIQPAKLEDSAVYLCASSSGTSGANEQFFGPGTRLTVL.

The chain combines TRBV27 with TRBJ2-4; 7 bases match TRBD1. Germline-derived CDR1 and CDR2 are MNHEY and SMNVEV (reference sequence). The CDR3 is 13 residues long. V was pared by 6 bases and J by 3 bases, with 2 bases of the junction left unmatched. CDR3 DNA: TGTGCCAGCAGCTGGGACAGCAAAAACATTCAGTACTTC. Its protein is CASSWDSKNIQYF.

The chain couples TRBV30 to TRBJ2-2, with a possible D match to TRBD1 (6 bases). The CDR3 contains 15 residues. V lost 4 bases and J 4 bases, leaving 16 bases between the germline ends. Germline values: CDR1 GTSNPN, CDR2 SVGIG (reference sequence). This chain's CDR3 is CAWKGQGMGTGELFF. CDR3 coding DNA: TGTGCCTGGAAAGGGCAGGGGATGGGCACCGGGGAGCTGTTTTTT.

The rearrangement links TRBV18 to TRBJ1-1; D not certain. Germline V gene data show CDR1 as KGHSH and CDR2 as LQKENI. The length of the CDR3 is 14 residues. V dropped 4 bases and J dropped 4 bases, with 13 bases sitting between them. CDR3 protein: CASSLVIGGTEAFF. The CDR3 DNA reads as TGTGCCAGCTCACTCGTCATAGGCGGCACTGAAGCTTTCTTT.

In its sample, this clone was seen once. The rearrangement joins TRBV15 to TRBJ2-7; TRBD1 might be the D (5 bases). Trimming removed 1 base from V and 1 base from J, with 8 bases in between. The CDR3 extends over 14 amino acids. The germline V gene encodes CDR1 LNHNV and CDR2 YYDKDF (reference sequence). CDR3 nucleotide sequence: TGTGCCACCAGCAGAGTAACAGGTTCCTACGAGCAGTACTTC. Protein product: CATSRVTGSYEQYF.